Here is one T cell receptor beta chain with its context. The authors isolated at least 6 million PBMCs per sample. Each sample yielded at least 5 micrograms of PBMC total RNA. With a J-beta primer mix and a sample-barcoded 5' primer, a second PCR ran about 7 to 11 cycles. TCRdb analysed the 5' RACE reads with MiXCR anew, one entry per CDR3 protein. The sample shows roughly 700,000 distinct CDR3 sequences, around 45% of them seen only once. The sample comes from a study of blood T cells in healthy people across ages. Across the whole study: About one barcoded beta molecule per two T cells came from capture by template switching.

The CDR3 is made up of 13 amino acids. The germline V gene has CDR1 MNHEY and CDR2 SVGEGT. Sequenced material: blood. V is TRBV6-2 or TRBV6-3 and J is TRBJ2-5; unclear D gene. The J call may be wrong; the DNA end is better matched by TRBJ2-7. The sequence was collected from a woman aged 55-75 years in good health. The CDR3 nucleotides read TGTGCCAGCAGGCCGGACGGAAGATACGAGCAGTACTTC. Translating it yields CASRPDGRYEQYF.